The clone carrying this T cell receptor beta chain has only a few counts. This sample stems from a study of blood T cell repertoires in COVID-19. On the study more broadly: The cDNA or gDNA used as material had been derived from T cells, B-cell-depleted T cells, or PBMCs.

Trimming stripped 6 bases from V and 0 bases from J, with 13 bases between. The CDR3 extends over 15 amino acids. Germline assignment: CDR1 MNHEY and CDR2 SVGAGI. Sequencing was performed with immunoSEQ multiplex PCR; in TCRdb, only in-frame clones are kept and a portion is missing. The table includes 230,000 or so clones, approximately 83% detected once. Sequenced sample: PBMCs or T cells enriched from blood (not recorded which). The sequence was collected from a man aged 50 to 60 who had recovered from COVID-19. V usage is TRBV6-5 and J usage is TRBJ2-3, with D perhaps TRBD2 (6 bases). The CDR3 sequence: CASRPTRGSTDTQYF. The CDR3 bases are TGTGCCAGCAGACCGACTAGGGGCAGCACAGATACGCAGTATTTT.